These 24 T cell receptor beta chains were sequenced from one sample in a study of blood T cell repertoires in COVID-19. The method was immunoSEQ multiplex PCR; TCRdb's version includes in-frame clones alone and lacks a portion of them. Here the sample spans over 200,000 clones, 70% to 90% being singletons. The sequencing input was PBMCs or T cells enriched from blood (not recorded which). Receptors were obtained from a man aged 30-40 years who had recovered from COVID-19.

This chain uses TRBV19 with TRBJ2-3; D not certain. Trimming took off 8 bases at V and 3 bases at J, with 9 bases between the two ends. The germline gives CDR1 LNHDA, CDR2 SQIVND (reference sequence). The CDR3 consists of 12 residues. CDR3 loop: CASGPRTDTQYF. The CDR3 bases are TGTGCCAGTGGCCCCAGGACAGATACGCAGTATTTT.

This clone has just one count. The chain is built from TRBV5-4 and TRBJ1-1, with a tentative D call TRBD1 (5 bases). Trimming took off 2 bases at V and 3 bases at J, with 8 bases between the two ends. This CDR3 contains 13 residues. CDR1 is SGHNT, CDR2 YYREEE, per germline (reference sequence). CDR3 in amino acids: CASSLGADTEAFF. In nucleotides, the CDR3 is TGTGCCAGCAGCTTAGGGGCGGACACTGAAGCTTTCTTT.

This chain connects TRBV10-3 to TRBJ2-3, with a possible D match to TRBD1 (7 bases). The CDR3 runs 15 residues. Germline CDR1 reads ENHRY; CDR2 reads SYGVKD. V dropped 4 bases and J dropped 0 bases, with 11 bases sitting between them. CDR3 nucleotides: TGTGCCATCAGTGGGAGGGACAGTAGCACAGATACGCAGTATTTT. This codes for CAISGRDSSTDTQYF.

The chain carries TRBV24-1 and TRBJ2-1; 7 bases are a match to TRBD1. Germline V gene lookup returns CDR1 KGHDR and CDR2 SFDVKD. With 5 bases clipped from V and 7 bases from J, the junction kept 7 bases outside the gene matches. This CDR3 is built from 14 residues. The CDR3 region is CATSARGMGNEQFF. The CDR3 DNA reads TGTGCCACCAGTGCCAGGGGGATGGGGAATGAGCAGTTCTTC.

CDR3 sequence reads: CASSPGQGIGNTIYF. CDR3 sequence (DNA): TGTGCCAGCTCACCGGGACAGGGAATCGGAAACACCATATATTTT. This rearrangement joins TRBV18 to TRBJ1-3; 9 positions agree with TRBD1. With 3 bases clipped from V and 4 bases from J, the junction kept 4 bases outside the gene matches. The CDR3 sequence is 15 residues long. CDR1 and CDR2 (germline): KGHSH, LQKENI. Drawing the rest from reference TRBV18 and TRBJ1-3, the complete variable domain is NAGVMQNPRHLVRRRGQEARLRCSPMKGHSHVYWYRQLPEEGLKFMVYLQKENIIDESGMPKERFSAEFPKEGPSILRIQQVVRGDSAAYFCASSPGQGIGNTIYFGEGSWLTVV.

For the CDR3, the DNA is TGCGCCAGCAGCCAAGGGGTAGTAGCGGGTGGGAGCTCTGGGGCCAACGTCCTGACTTTC. Its translation is CASSQGVVAGGSSGANVLTF. The V and J genes are TRBV4-3 and TRBJ2-6, with 7 bases matching TRBD2. Germline loops: CDR1 LGHNA, CDR2 YSLEER. The ends lost 1 base at V and 0 bases at J; junction bases unmatched: 12. The CDR3 loop spans 20 amino acids.

The chain combines TRBV19 with TRBJ2-1, with 14 bases that match TRBD2. Germline trimming cut 5 bases from V and 2 bases from J; bases unmatched to any gene: 8. There are 18 residues in the CDR3. From germline, CDR1 is LNHDA and CDR2 SQIVND (reference sequence). The CDR3 is CASSLTSGRARAYNEQFF. DNA for the CDR3: TGTGCCAGTAGTTTGACTAGCGGGAGGGCCAGGGCCTACAATGAGCAGTTCTTC. Complete variable domain (other parts from reference TRBV19 and TRBJ2-1): DGGITQSPKYLFRKEGQNVTLSCEQNLNHDAMYWYRQDPGQGLRLIYYSQIVNDFQKGDIAEGYSVSREKKESFPLTVTSAQKNPTAFYLCASSLTSGRARAYNEQFFGPGTRLTVL.

Worth noting for this clone: Other DNA sequences from this sample encode an identical CDR3 as well. The gene calls are TRBV28 and TRBJ2-7; no clear D. The CDR3 length is 12 residues. CDR1 MDHEN and CDR2 SYDVKM come from the germline V gene. Trimming left V 6 bases short and J 4 bases short, with 10 bases between. This chain's CDR3 is CASSGAPYEQYF. The CDR3 DNA reads as TGTGCCAGCAGCGGAGCGCCTTACGAGCAGTACTTC.

V and J are TRBV9 and TRBJ2-3; D perhaps matches TRBD1 (5 bases). The V gene's germline CDR1 is SGDLS and CDR2 YYNGEE. Trimming pared 4 bases from V and 1 base from J, leaving 16 bases between. This CDR3 spans 16 amino acids. DNA of the CDR3: TGTGCCAGCAGCCTCCGACCCCAGGGCGGCACAGATACGCAGTATTTT. Protein product: CASSLRPQGGTDTQYF.

The chain recombines TRBV18 with TRBJ1-1; possibly TRBD1 for D (6 bases). Looked up from germline, CDR1 is KGHSH and CDR2 is LQKENI. Trimming cost V 1 base and J 2 bases, with 11 bases left between them. This CDR3 region has 15 residues. The CDR3 DNA is TGTGCCAGCTCACCACGGACAGACTCAAACACTGAAGCTTTCTTT. Translating it yields CASSPRTDSNTEAFF.

In this sample, this clone turned up once. The V call is TRBV7-2, the J call TRBJ1-1, with TRBD1 identical over 8 bases. The trim removed 5 bases at V and 1 base at J, leaving 3 bases unmatched. The germline V gene has CDR1 SGHTA and CDR2 FQGNSA. The CDR3 covers 14 residues. The chain's CDR3 is CASSQGQGNTEAFF. CDR3 in DNA: TGTGCCAGCAGCCAAGGACAGGGGAACACTGAAGCTTTCTTT.

The J gene is TRBJ1-2, the V gene TRBV6-5; no clear D. V lost 8 bases, J lost 2 bases, and 18 bases lay in between. Germline CDR1 reads MNHEY; CDR2 reads SVGAGI. The CDR3 is 15 amino acids. The CDR3 loop is CASAAELTPNYGYTF. CDR3 sequence (DNA): TGTGCCAGCGCGGCGGAACTTACTCCGAACTATGGCTACACCTTC.

The chain joins TRBV3-1 (or the pseudogene TRBV3-2) to TRBJ1-2; D perhaps matches TRBD1 (5 bases). V lost 4 bases and J lost 0, with 21 bases in between. The germline V gene has CDR1 LGHDT and CDR2 YNNKEL (reference sequence). The CDR3 extends over 18 amino acids. CDR3 protein: CASSPSPWAGKANYGYTF. CDR3 DNA: TGTGCCAGCAGCCCCTCACCCTGGGCAGGGAAGGCTAACTATGGCTACACCTTC.

The V call is TRBV7-2, the J call TRBJ2-5; 8 nucleotides match TRBD2. The CDR3 runs 16 residues. V trimming: 1 base; J trimming: 5 bases; junction bases outside the gene matches: 9. In germline, CDR1 is SGHTA, CDR2 FQGNSA. CDR3: CASSLGLAGGRETQYF. CDR3 bases: TGTGCCAGCAGCTTAGGTCTAGCGGGCGGGCGGGAGACCCAGTACTTC.

This chain joins TRBV28 and TRBJ1-2; tentatively, D is TRBD1 (5 bases). The CDR3 extends over 11 amino acids. Germline V lookup: CDR1 MDHEN, CDR2 SYDVKM. The V end lost 5 bases, the J end lost 8 bases, and 9 bases lay between the germline ends. CDR3 coding DNA: TGTGCCAGCAGTCCACAGGACGGCTACACCTTC. It is translated as CASSPQDGYTF.

To note about this clone: The sample contains more than one DNA sequence encoding this CDR3. V usage is TRBV5-1 and J usage is TRBJ2-2; 8 positions agree with TRBD1. Looked up from germline, CDR1 is SGHRS and CDR2 is YFSETQ. V shed 0 bases and J 6 bases; nucleotides not matched to a gene: 4. The CDR3 spans 15 residues. The CDR3 loop is CASSLGQGFSGELFF. The CDR3 bases are TGCGCCAGCAGCTTGGGACAGGGGTTTTCCGGGGAGCTGTTTTTT.

V gene TRBV10-1 combines with J gene TRBJ1-2; maybe TRBD1 (5 bases). Germline lookup yields CDR1 WNHNN and CDR2 SYGVQD (reference sequence). The CDR3 is 13 amino acids. The V gene lost 7 bases and the J gene lost 3 bases, with 12 bases spanning the gap. The CDR3 DNA sequence: TGCGCCAGCACGCGGGGCCGAGACTATGGCTACACCTTC. Translated: CASTRGRDYGYTF.

This chain links TRBV5-1 with TRBJ2-3; 11 bases align to TRBD1. This CDR3 has 14 amino acids. The V gene end was trimmed by 6 bases and the J gene end by 3 bases; junction bases not matched to a gene: 3. The germline gives CDR1 SGHRS, CDR2 YFSETQ. As DNA, the CDR3 is TGCGCCAGCACAGGACAGGGGGCAACAGATACGCAGTATTTT. Protein product: CASTGQGATDTQYF. The complete variable domain, with remaining parts taken from reference TRBV5-1 and TRBJ2-3, reads KAGVTQTPRYLIKTRGQQVTLSCSPISGHRSVSWYQQTPGQGLQFLFEYFSETQRNKGNFPGRFSGRQFSNSRSEMNVSTLELGDSALYLCASTGQGATDTQYFGPGTRLTVL.

J is TRBJ1-1 and V is TRBV6-5; weak D call: TRBD1 (5 bases). The germline CDR1 and CDR2 sequences are MNHEY and SVGAGI. Trimming removed 7 bases at V and 3 bases at J, with 15 bases between. There are 14 residues in the CDR3. For the CDR3, the DNA is TGTGCCAGCACCCTGCGGGGCAGGGACACTGAAGCTTTCTTT. Residues: CASTLRGRDTEAFF.

The genes are TRBV5-4 and TRBJ1-2, with a tentative D call TRBD1 (5 bases). Germline V CDR1 and CDR2: SGHNT, YYREEE (reference sequence). The CDR3 runs 14 residues. V was pared by 2 bases and J by 7 bases, with 15 bases between. CDR3 residues: CASSFKFMGLGYTF. The CDR3 DNA reads as TGTGCCAGCAGCTTTAAGTTTATGGGGCTTGGCTACACCTTC.

V and J are TRBV4-3 and TRBJ2-2, with 7 positions matching TRBD1. The germline CDR1 and CDR2 sequences are LGHNA and YSLEER. The CDR3 totals 15 residues. With 3 bases clipped from V and 9 bases from J, the junction kept 10 bases outside the gene matches. The CDR3 DNA is TGCGCCAGCAGCCAGCAACCCGGACAGGCCTGGGAGCTGTTTTTT. It codes for CASSQQPGQAWELFF.

This clone showed up just once. The sample carries other DNA sequences with the same CDR3. The V gene is TRBV20-1, the J gene TRBJ1-1; D remains unclear. Trimming left V 6 bases short and J 1 base short, with 6 bases between. This CDR3 comprises 11 residues. From germline, CDR1 is DFQATT and CDR2 SNEGSKA (reference sequence). CDR3 amino acids: CSARQNTEAFF. CDR3 nucleotide sequence: TGCAGTGCGAGACAGAACACTGAAGCTTTCTTT.

The rearrangement links TRBV11-2 to TRBJ2-7, with a tentative D call TRBD2 (5 bases). The CDR3 spans 12 residues. The germline V and J ends were trimmed by 5 bases and 7 bases, with 12 bases remaining between them. Per the germline V gene, CDR1 is SGHAT and CDR2 is FQNNGV. CDR3 sequence: CASSRSGEEQYF. CDR3 nucleotides: TGTGCCAGCAGCCGATCCGGGGAAGAGCAGTACTTC.

This chain joins TRBV24-1 and TRBJ1-5, with TRBD1 matching 8 bases. In germline, CDR1 is KGHDR, CDR2 SFDVKD. Trimming at V came to 9 bases and at J to 2 bases, leaving 17 bases not matched to a gene. This CDR3 spans 18 amino acids. The CDR3 here is CATHRPGQGISGNQPQHF. The CDR3 region has the DNA TGTGCCACCCATAGGCCAGGACAGGGTATATCGGGCAATCAGCCCCAGCATTTT.